Presented here are 25 T cell receptor beta chains from one specimen sequenced in a study of T cells in Graves' hyperthyroidism and ophthalmopathy. Amplification yielded TCR beta CDR3 regions, with RNA transcripts as the source. First-round RT-PCR of the TCR CDR3 relied on the HTBI primer set. TCRdb used MiXCR to reprocess the multiplex PCR reads, holding one entry per CDR3 protein. The sample has nearly 750,000 distinct CDR3 sequences; over 35% are singletons. The sequencing input was blood. All receptors derive from a woman in her thirties or forties with Graves' hyperthyroidism.

A note on this clonotype: This could be a read error, since a much larger clone is one nucleotide away. The chain combines TRBV7-2 with TRBJ2-6, with no clear D. The germline V gene has CDR1 SGHTA and CDR2 FQGNSA. There are 16 residues in the CDR3. The CDR3 DNA reads TGCGCCAGCAGCCAAGGTCCAGTTTCAGGGGCCAACGTCCTGACTTTC. Its protein product is CASSQGPVSGANVLTF.

CDR3 DNA: TGTGCCATCCCAATGACAGGGCGCCACGAGCAGTACTTC. Its translation: CAIPMTGRHEQYF. This rearrangement joins TRBV9 to TRBJ2-7; 7 bases are shared with TRBD1. The CDR3 is 13 amino acids. Germline trimming cut 9 bases from V and 5 bases from J; bases unmatched to any gene: 11. Germline loops: CDR1 SGDLS, CDR2 YYNGEE.

This sequence joins TRBV6-5 and TRBJ1-6; 7 nucleotides line up with TRBD1. The CDR3 is made up of 16 amino acids. The germline CDR1 and CDR2 sequences are MNHEY and SVGAGI. Trimming at V came to 2 bases and at J to 3 bases, leaving 4 bases not matched to a gene. The CDR3 region has the DNA TGTGCCAGCAGTTACGAAGGGGGCAACTATAATTCACCCCTCCACTTT. It is translated as CASSYEGGNYNSPLHF.

CDR3 loop: CASSQVWAGGSSFGYTF. The CDR3 nucleotides are TGTGCCAGCAGCCAAGTTTGGGCAGGGGGCAGTTCGTTTGGCTACACCTTC. The chain has TRBV3-1 and TRBJ1-2; the match to TRBD1 covers 8 bases. With 1 base clipped from V and 7 bases from J, the junction kept 14 bases outside the gene matches. Germline V gives CDR1 LGHDT, CDR2 YNNKEL (reference sequence). This CDR3 is built from 17 residues.

This clonotype was seen more than once but under ten times. CDR3: CASSPDPSNQPQHF. As DNA, the CDR3 is TGTGCCAGCAGTCCAGATCCTAGCAATCAGCCCCAGCATTTT. The chain is built from TRBV12-3 or TRBV12-4 and TRBJ1-5, with unresolved D. V lost 5 bases, J lost 0 bases, and 8 bases lay in between. The CDR3 is 14 amino acids.

The chain is built from TRBV4-3 and TRBJ2-5; 9 bases agree with TRBD2. Trimming took 5 bases from V and 9 from J; bases not matched to a gene: 10. This CDR3 comprises 14 residues. Germline assignment: CDR1 LGHNA and CDR2 YSLEER. CDR3 amino acids: CASSGIAGDAAQYF. In DNA, the CDR3 is TGCGCCAGCAGCGGGATAGCGGGAGACGCGGCCCAGTACTTC.

In its sample, this clonotype was seen many times. The chain employs TRBV6-5 and TRBJ1-1; 7 bases are a match to TRBD1. Per the germline V gene, CDR1 is MNHEY and CDR2 is SVGAGI. V lost 6 bases to trimming and J lost 5 bases; unmatched junction nucleotides: 9. The CDR3 covers 14 residues. The CDR3 DNA reads as TGTGCCAGCAGACGCACAGGGGAAGGGACTGAAGCTTTCTTT. Translation gives CASRRTGEGTEAFF.

This rearrangement joins TRBV5-3 to TRBJ2-5; D is uncertain. TRBV5-3 qualifies as an ORF whose function is uncertain. The CDR3 is 13 residues long. V gave up 8 bases and J gave up 1 base, with 12 bases separating them. The CDR3 region has the DNA TGTGCCAGTGCCCTATTATCCCAAGAGACCCAGTACTTC. Residues: CASALLSQETQYF.

This clonotype was recorded at least ten times. The V gene is TRBV15, the J gene TRBJ1-2; D is possibly TRBD1 (6 bases). This CDR3 has 13 residues. V lost 5 bases and J lost 6, with 13 bases in between. Germline CDR1 LNHNV, CDR2 YYDKDF (reference sequence). The CDR3 loop is CATSHRAVDGYTF. The DNA for the CDR3 is TGTGCCACCAGCCACAGGGCCGTTGATGGCTACACCTTC.

The chain is built from TRBV25-1 and TRBJ2-7; D is perhaps TRBD1 (6 bases). The CDR3 runs to 14 residues. CDR1 and CDR2 (germline): MGHDK, SYGVNS. V was clipped by 0 bases and J by 4 bases, with 10 bases between them. The DNA of the CDR3 is TGTGCCAGCAGTGAATACGGACAGTCATACGAGCAGTACTTC. Translating gives CASSEYGQSYEQYF.

This clonotype appeared a single time. This chain joins TRBV6-8 and TRBJ1-4, with 10 bases that match TRBD1. V lost 4 bases and J lost 0; bases outside the gene matches: 8. The CDR3 loop spans 18 amino acids. Looked up from germline, CDR1 is MNHGY and CDR2 is SAAAGT. The CDR3: CASSSGTGVPATNEKLFF. CDR3 coding DNA: TGTGCCAGCAGTTCCGGGACAGGGGTTCCAGCAACTAATGAAAAACTGTTTTTT.

The V gene is TRBV19, the J gene TRBJ1-2; D is unresolved. The germline V and J ends were trimmed by 7 bases and 4 bases, with 16 bases remaining between them. This CDR3 comprises 14 residues. CDR1 LNHDA and CDR2 SQIVND come from the germline V gene (reference sequence). CDR3 nucleotides: TGTGCCAGTACCTGGGCCCCTCCTAGCTATGGCTACACCTTC. This codes for CASTWAPPSYGYTF.

In this sample, this clonotype turned up many times. The V call is TRBV11-2, the J call TRBJ1-2; D is unclear. The CDR3 extends over 12 amino acids. The V end lost 1 base, the J end lost 6 bases, and 6 bases lay between the germline ends. Germline V lookup: CDR1 SGHAT, CDR2 FQNNGV. The CDR3 is CASSLVADGYTF. The CDR3 DNA reads as TGTGCCAGCAGCTTAGTAGCGGATGGCTACACCTTC.

This clonotype was picked up a small number of times. V is TRBV13 and J is TRBJ1-1; TRBD1 agrees at 8 bases. This CDR3 region has 13 residues. Germline V gene lookup returns CDR1 PRHDT and CDR2 FYEKMQ (reference sequence). Trimming at V came to 8 bases and at J to 8 bases, leaving 10 bases not matched to a gene. CDR3: CASSGGQGGEAFF. CDR3 sequence (DNA): TGTGCCAGCTCAGGCGGACAGGGAGGAGAAGCTTTCTTT.

This clonotype was detected ten times or more. The gene calls are TRBV28 and TRBJ1-5; D gene uncertain. V was clipped by 10 bases and J by 6 bases, with 10 bases between them. CDR3 length: 11 amino acids. CDR1 and CDR2 from the germline V gene are MDHEN and SYDVKM. CDR3 nucleotides: TGTGCCACCGGGTTCTCTCAGCCCCAGCATTTT. Its protein product is CATGFSQPQHF.

The chain joins TRBV4-3 to TRBJ2-7, with TRBD2 as a possible D gene (6 bases). This CDR3 is 17 amino acids long. Germline CDR1 is LGHNA and CDR2 is YSLEER. V lost 0 bases to trimming and J lost 4 bases, with 19 bases between them. CDR3 sequence: CASSQDVTGVSPYEQYF. CDR3 DNA sequence: TGCGCCAGCAGCCAAGATGTCACGGGAGTTTCTCCTTACGAGCAGTACTTC.

The chain uses TRBV3-1 and TRBJ2-5; 10 nucleotides line up with TRBD2. The V and J ends lost 3 bases and 2 bases, in that order; junction bases with no gene match: 9. CDR3 length: 17 residues. The germline V gene has CDR1 LGHDT and CDR2 YNNKEL (reference sequence). Here the CDR3 DNA reads TGTGCCAGCAGCCAGAGGATTGGGACTAGCGATCAAGAGACCCAGTACTTC. Translated: CASSQRIGTSDQETQYF.

The rearrangement joins TRBV10-3 to TRBJ2-6, with TRBD2 identical over 10 bases. In germline, CDR1 is ENHRY, CDR2 SYGVKD. This CDR3 has 15 amino acids. J gave up 4 bases and V 4 bases, and 1 base lay outside the gene matches. The DNA for the CDR3 is TGTGCCATCAGTGGGGGACTAGCGGGGGCCAACGTCCTGACTTTC. It yields the protein CAISGGLAGANVLTF.

This clonotype was counted at least ten times. This chain uses TRBV7-3 with TRBJ1-1, with 9 bases identical to TRBD1. The germline V gene has CDR1 SGHTA and CDR2 FQGTGA. CDR3 length: 16 amino acids. V lost 6 bases and J lost 1; bases outside the gene matches: 9. CDR3 DNA sequence: TGTGCCAGCAGTTCCACCTGGACAGGGGAGAACACTGAAGCTTTCTTT. Its translation: CASSSTWTGENTEAFF.

V is TRBV10-3 and J is TRBJ1-5; TRBD1 might be the D (6 bases). CDR3 length: 15 residues. V lost 3 bases, J lost 3 bases, and 12 bases lay in between. CDR1 is ENHRY and CDR2 is SYGVKD in the germline V gene. The CDR3 bases are TGTGCCATCAGTGAACAGGGCCAACTCAATCAGCCCCAGCATTTT. Translation: CAISEQGQLNQPQHF.

This clonotype showed up many times. V usage is TRBV25-1 and J usage is TRBJ1-6; D call uncertain. The CDR3 totals 16 residues. The V gene's germline CDR1 is MGHDK and CDR2 SYGVNS. Trimming took off 3 bases at V and 0 bases at J, with 9 bases between the two ends. CDR3 in amino acids: CASSDRGSSYNSPLHF. CDR3 DNA sequence: TGTGCCAGCAGTGACCGAGGTAGCTCCTATAATTCACCCCTCCACTTT.

In regard to this clonotype: This CDR3 fails to terminate in the conserved phenylalanine or tryptophan, so it likely reflects a read error. V gene TRBV2 combines with J gene TRBJ1-5; D unresolved. The CDR3 has 13 residues. Germline assignment: CDR1 SNHLY and CDR2 FYNNEI. V was clipped by 4 bases and J by 3 bases, with 7 bases between them. The CDR3 sequence: CASSGRNNQPQHY. The CDR3 DNA reads as TGTGCCAGCAGTGGCCGGAACAATCAGCCCCAGCATTAT.

The chain employs TRBV29-1 and TRBJ2-7; perhaps D is TRBD1 or TRBD2 (5 bases each). Germline V CDR1 and CDR2: SQVTM, ANQGSEA. The CDR3 totals 12 residues. Deletions cut 6 bases from V and 5 bases from J, with 14 bases between. This CDR3 is CSVVRGPNEQYF. The CDR3 region has the DNA TGCAGCGTGGTTCGGGGCCCCAACGAGCAGTACTTC.

This clonotype was seen only a few times. The J gene is TRBJ1-2, the V gene TRBV4-1; no reliable D call. This CDR3 has 13 amino acids. V shed 3 bases and J shed 4 bases, with 9 bases lying between them. Germline lookup yields CDR1 MGHRA and CDR2 YSYEKL. The CDR3 sequence is CASSHPRSYGYTF. The CDR3 region has the DNA TGCGCCAGCAGCCACCCCCGGAGCTATGGCTACACCTTC.

The genes are TRBV12-3 or TRBV12-4 and TRBJ1-5; perhaps TRBD1 as D (6 bases). V lost 8 bases, J lost 7 bases, and 12 bases lay in between. The CDR3 contains 12 residues. The CDR3 DNA follows: TGTGCCAGCCAGGGGAAACGGCAGCCCCAGCATTTT. Its translation: CASQGKRQPQHF.